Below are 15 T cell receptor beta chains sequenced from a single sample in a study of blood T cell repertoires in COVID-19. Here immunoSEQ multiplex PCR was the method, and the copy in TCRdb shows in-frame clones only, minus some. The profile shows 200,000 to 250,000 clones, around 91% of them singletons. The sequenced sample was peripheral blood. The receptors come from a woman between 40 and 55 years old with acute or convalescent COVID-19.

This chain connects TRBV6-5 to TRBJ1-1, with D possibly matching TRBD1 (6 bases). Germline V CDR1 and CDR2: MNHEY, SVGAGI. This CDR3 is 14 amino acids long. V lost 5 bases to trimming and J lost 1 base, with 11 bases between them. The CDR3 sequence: CASSLTGRNTEAFF. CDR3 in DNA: TGTGCCAGCAGTCTGACAGGAAGGAACACTGAAGCTTTCTTT.

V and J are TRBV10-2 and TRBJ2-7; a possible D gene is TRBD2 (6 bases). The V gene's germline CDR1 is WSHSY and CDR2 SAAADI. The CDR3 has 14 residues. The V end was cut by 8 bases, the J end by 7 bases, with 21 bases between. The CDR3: CASGPSAGGTEQYV. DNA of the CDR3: TGCGCCAGCGGGCCGTCCGCCGGGGGTACGGAGCAGTACGTC.

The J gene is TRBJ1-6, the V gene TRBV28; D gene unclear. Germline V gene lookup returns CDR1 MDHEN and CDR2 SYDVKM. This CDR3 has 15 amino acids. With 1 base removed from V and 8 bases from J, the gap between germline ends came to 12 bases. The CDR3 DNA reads TGTGCCAGCAGTTTATCCCAGGTATCGGATTCACCCCTCCACTTT. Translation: CASSLSQVSDSPLHF.

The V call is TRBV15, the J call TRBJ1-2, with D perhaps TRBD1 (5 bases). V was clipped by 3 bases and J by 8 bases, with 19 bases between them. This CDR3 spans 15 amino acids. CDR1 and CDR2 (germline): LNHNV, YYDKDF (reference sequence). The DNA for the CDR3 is TGTGCCACCAGCAGTGGCTCCTGGGACTCAGGGGGCTACACCTTC. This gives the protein CATSSGSWDSGGYTF.

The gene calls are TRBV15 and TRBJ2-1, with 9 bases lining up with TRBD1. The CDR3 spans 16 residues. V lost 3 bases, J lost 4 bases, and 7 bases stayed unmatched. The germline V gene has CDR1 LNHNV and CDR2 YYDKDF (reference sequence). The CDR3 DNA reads TGTGCCACCAGCAGTCTAGACAGGGGGAGATACAATGAGCAGTTCTTC. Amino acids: CATSSLDRGRYNEQFF.

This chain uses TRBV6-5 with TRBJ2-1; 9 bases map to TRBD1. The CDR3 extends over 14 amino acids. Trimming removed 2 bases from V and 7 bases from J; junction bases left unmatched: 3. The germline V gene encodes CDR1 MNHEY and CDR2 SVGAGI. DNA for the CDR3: TGTGCCAGCAGTTACAGGGACAGGGAAAATGAGCAGTTCTTC. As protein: CASSYRDRENEQFF.

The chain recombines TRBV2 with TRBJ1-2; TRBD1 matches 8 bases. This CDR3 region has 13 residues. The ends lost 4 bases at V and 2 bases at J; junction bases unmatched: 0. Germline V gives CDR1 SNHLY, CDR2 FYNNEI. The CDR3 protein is CASSGQGNYGYTF. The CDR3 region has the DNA TGTGCCAGCAGTGGACAGGGGAACTATGGCTACACCTTC.

The CDR3 DNA sequence: TGCGCCAGCAGCTTGGGCGCAGGGGGCATGAACACTGAAGCTTTCTTT. Translating it yields CASSLGAGGMNTEAFF. V is TRBV5-1 and J is TRBJ1-1; 8 bases are a match to TRBD1. This CDR3 has 16 amino acids. V lost 0 bases to trimming and J lost 0 bases; unmatched junction nucleotides: 4. Germline V gene lookup returns CDR1 SGHRS and CDR2 YFSETQ.

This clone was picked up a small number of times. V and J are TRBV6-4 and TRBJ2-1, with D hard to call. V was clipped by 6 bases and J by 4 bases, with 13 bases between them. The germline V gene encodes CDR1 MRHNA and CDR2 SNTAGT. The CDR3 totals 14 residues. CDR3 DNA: TGTGCCAGCAGCCAGAGACTGGAGTACAATGAGCAGTTCTTC. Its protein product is CASSQRLEYNEQFF.

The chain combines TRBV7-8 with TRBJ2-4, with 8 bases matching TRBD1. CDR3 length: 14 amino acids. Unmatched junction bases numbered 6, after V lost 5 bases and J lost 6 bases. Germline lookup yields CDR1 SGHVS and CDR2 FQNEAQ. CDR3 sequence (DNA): TGTGCCAGCAGCCCAGGGGGCGTGAGAAACATTCAGTACTTC. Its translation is CASSPGGVRNIQYF.

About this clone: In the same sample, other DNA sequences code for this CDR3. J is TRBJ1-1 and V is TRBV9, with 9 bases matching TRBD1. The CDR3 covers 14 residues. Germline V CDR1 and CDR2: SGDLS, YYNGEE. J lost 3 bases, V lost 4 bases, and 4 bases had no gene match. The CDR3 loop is CASSPGQGYTEAFF. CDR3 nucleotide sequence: TGTGCCAGCAGCCCAGGACAGGGGTACACTGAAGCTTTCTTT.

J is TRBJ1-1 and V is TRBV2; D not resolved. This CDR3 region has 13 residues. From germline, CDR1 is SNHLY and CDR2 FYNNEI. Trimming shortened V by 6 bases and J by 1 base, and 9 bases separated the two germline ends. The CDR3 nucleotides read TGTGCCAGCAGGAGGGAAGCGAACACTGAAGCTTTCTTT. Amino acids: CASRREANTEAFF.

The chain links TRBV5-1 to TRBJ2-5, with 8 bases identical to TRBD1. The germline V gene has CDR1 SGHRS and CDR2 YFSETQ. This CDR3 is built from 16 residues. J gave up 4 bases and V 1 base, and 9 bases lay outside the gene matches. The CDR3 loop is CASSLTGQGSGETQYF. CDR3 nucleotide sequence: TGCGCCAGCAGCTTGACTGGACAGGGCTCCGGAGAGACCCAGTACTTC.

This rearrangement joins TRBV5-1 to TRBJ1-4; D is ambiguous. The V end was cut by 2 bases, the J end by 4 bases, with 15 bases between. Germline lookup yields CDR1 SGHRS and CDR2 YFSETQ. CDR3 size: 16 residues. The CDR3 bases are TGCGCCAGCAGCTTAGGTCTAGGTCGGATTAATGAAAAACTGTTTTTT. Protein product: CASSLGLGRINEKLFF.

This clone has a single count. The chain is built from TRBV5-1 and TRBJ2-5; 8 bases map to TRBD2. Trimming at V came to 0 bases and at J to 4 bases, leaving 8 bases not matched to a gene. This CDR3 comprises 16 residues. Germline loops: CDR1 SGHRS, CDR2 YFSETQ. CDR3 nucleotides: TGCGCCAGCAGCTTGGCGACTAGCGTAAGTCCAGAGACCCAGTACTTC. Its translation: CASSLATSVSPETQYF.